Detailed here is one T cell receptor beta chain. The target antigen is unknown. Repertoires were generated with immunoSEQ multiplex PCR, while TCRdb's copy carries only in-frame clones and drops some. The sample gives about 2.3 million clones, around 92% of which show up once; around 0.4% is in the top ten. The source of the sample is a study of shared clonotypes between healthy human individuals. Findings and limits, study-wide: The generation probabilities recorded for non-shared clonotypes fell below those of clonotypes shared by all four donors. Estimated richness was generally greater in naive than memory subsets.

V was trimmed by 5 bases and J by 6 bases, leaving 10 bases between them. CDR1 and CDR2 from the germline V gene are MNHEY and SMNVEV (reference sequence). There are 12 residues in the CDR3. Caucasian adults living in Nashville, Tennessee, provided all samples. Division of CD4+ cells produced a CD45RA+ naive subset and a CD45RA-negative memory subset. The V gene is TRBV27, the J gene TRBJ1-2; D gene unclear. Specimen: naive CD4+ T cells from PBMCs. As to subset: CD45RA+ positively selected. This TCR came from a man between 18 and 29 years old in good health. Some clones in this sample may be carry-over from other donors' samples. The DNA for the CDR3 is TGTGCCAGCAGTCCGGACCCTGATGGCTACACCTTC. It encodes CASSPDPDGYTF.